The 29 T cell receptor beta chains in this list originate from one sample, sequenced in a study of OX40 agonist ivuxolimab in advanced cancers. Profiled with immunoSEQ multiplex PCR; TCRdb holds only in-frame clones, not every one. The data contain around 95,000 clones, around 93% of them seen just once; the ten biggest clones take up around 0.58%. The specimen comprised CD4+ or CD8+ T cells sorted from blood, sampled in a trial of the OX40 agonist ivuxolimab. The receptors come from an adult with an advanced solid tumor such as melanoma, head and neck, liver or kidney cancer.

This clone showed up just a few times. The chain has TRBV28 and TRBJ1-2, with 10 nucleotides matching TRBD1. The ends lost 6 bases at V and 7 bases at J; junction bases unmatched: 5. This CDR3 has 13 amino acids. Germline V CDR1 and CDR2: MDHEN, SYDVKM. CDR3 DNA: TGTGCCAGCAGGGGACAGGGGTATAGTGGCTACACCTTC. Protein product: CASRGQGYSGYTF.

V and J are TRBV28 and TRBJ2-1, with TRBD2 identical over 8 bases. Germline CDR1 is MDHEN and CDR2 is SYDVKM. Trimming removed 6 bases from V and 9 bases from J; junction bases left unmatched: 4. The CDR3 totals 12 residues. The chain's CDR3 is CASRTSAGEQFF. The CDR3 DNA reads TGTGCCAGCAGGACTAGCGCCGGTGAGCAGTTCTTC. The full variable domain, its missing parts supplied by reference TRBV28 and TRBJ2-1, is DVKVTQSSRYLVKRTGEKVFLECVQDMDHENMFWYRQDPGLGLRLIYFSYDVKMKEKGDIPEGYSVSREKKERFSLILESASTNQTSMYLCASRTSAGEQFFGPGTRLTVL.

V and J are TRBV5-4 and TRBJ1-4; D is unresolved. Trimming removed 1 base at V and 8 bases at J, with 18 bases between. This CDR3 spans 16 amino acids. Germline CDR1 and CDR2: SGHNT and YYREEE (reference sequence). This chain's CDR3 is CASSLTAAGLPEKLFF. The CDR3 DNA sequence: TGTGCCAGCAGCTTGACGGCGGCTGGACTCCCAGAAAAACTGTTTTTT.

In nucleotides, the CDR3 is TGTGCCAGCAGCCTTAGCGGGGGGAACACCGGGGAGCTGTTTTTT. Protein: CASSLSGGNTGELFF. The J gene is TRBJ2-2, the V gene TRBV7-6; 9 nucleotides line up with TRBD2. The length of the CDR3 is 15 residues. Trimming removed 5 bases from V and 1 base from J; junction bases left unmatched: 2. The germline CDR1 and CDR2 sequences are SGHVS and FNYEAQ.

The rearrangement uses TRBV6-1 and TRBJ2-5; D not resolved. The germline V gene encodes CDR1 MNHNS and CDR2 SASEGT. V lost 6 bases to trimming and J lost 2 bases, with 10 bases between them. This CDR3 has 13 amino acids. CDR3 protein: CASRLQGQETQYF. CDR3 bases: TGTGCCAGCAGGCTACAAGGGCAAGAGACCCAGTACTTC.

The V call is TRBV28, the J call TRBJ1-4, with D possibly being TRBD1 (5 bases). Trimming left V 10 bases short and J 10 bases short, with 19 bases between. The V gene's germline CDR1 is MDHEN and CDR2 SYDVKM. The CDR3 is 13 residues long. The CDR3 loop is CATLSGQGGKLFF. As DNA, the CDR3 is TGTGCCACCCTCTCTGGGCAGGGAGGAAAACTGTTTTTT.

A word on this clone: At the DNA level, this CDR3 is encoded by other sequences in the same sample as well. Here the CDR3 reads CASSLQGTGELFF. The CDR3 DNA reads as TGTGCCAGCAGCTTACAGGGCACCGGGGAGCTGTTTTTT. The genes are TRBV7-9 and TRBJ2-2; weak D call: TRBD1 (5 bases). The CDR3 totals 13 residues. Germline CDR1 and CDR2: SEHNR and FQNEAQ (reference sequence). Trimming shortened V by 2 bases and J by 4 bases, and 5 bases separated the two germline ends.

The rearrangement uses TRBV10-2 and TRBJ1-1, with TRBD1 matching over 8 bases. Germline lookup yields CDR1 WSHSY and CDR2 SAAADI. The CDR3 totals 14 residues. V lost 5 bases, J lost 2 bases, and 4 bases stayed unmatched. CDR3 amino acids: CASSKTGDNTEAFF. The CDR3 DNA is TGCGCCAGCAGTAAGACAGGGGATAACACTGAAGCTTTCTTT.

The genes are TRBV4-3 and TRBJ2-5; 7 nucleotides match TRBD1. The junction had 3 bases not matched to a gene; V was cut back by 1 base and J by 1 base. CDR3 size: 15 residues. The V gene's germline CDR1 is LGHNA and CDR2 YSLEER. The CDR3 DNA sequence: TGCGCCAGCAGCCAAGTAGGGACAGCCCAAGAGACCCAGTACTTC. Residues: CASSQVGTAQETQYF.

J is TRBJ2-1 and V is TRBV7-3, with D maybe TRBD2 (6 bases). The CDR3 runs to 14 residues. Deletions cut 2 bases from V and 8 bases from J, with 13 bases between. From germline, CDR1 is SGHTA and CDR2 FQGTGA. The CDR3 coding sequence is TGTGCCAGCAGCTTAGGCCGACTAGTCGATGAGCAGTTCTTC. Its translation is CASSLGRLVDEQFF.

V gene TRBV28 combines with J gene TRBJ2-3; no clear D. CDR1 MDHEN and CDR2 SYDVKM come from the germline V gene. Trimming stripped 6 bases from V and 6 bases from J, with 13 bases between. The CDR3 loop spans 13 amino acids. The CDR3 nucleotides are TGTGCCAGCAGCCCCCGGGCAAGGGATACGCAGTATTTT. This codes for CASSPRARDTQYF.

This clone has a handful of counts. The gene calls are TRBV2 and TRBJ2-1; weak D call: TRBD1 (6 bases). Germline CDR1 is SNHLY and CDR2 is FYNNEI. CDR3 size: 13 residues. Trimming pared 8 bases from V and 4 bases from J, leaving 12 bases between. The CDR3 here is CASGTQGYNEQFF. CDR3 DNA: TGTGCCAGCGGGACGCAGGGGTACAATGAGCAGTTCTTC.

This chain connects TRBV7-3 to TRBJ2-1; TRBD2 matches 7 bases. V shed 5 bases and J 8 bases; nucleotides not matched to a gene: 12. The germline V gene has CDR1 SGHTA and CDR2 FQGTGA. This CDR3 region has 15 residues. The CDR3 bases are TGTGCCAGCAGCCCCCACCAGCGGGGTAAAGATGAGCAGTTCTTC. Translated, it gives CASSPHQRGKDEQFF.

This rearrangement joins TRBV19 to TRBJ2-3; TRBD1 agrees at 10 bases. V shed 3 bases and J 5 bases; nucleotides not matched to a gene: 11. Germline CDR1 and CDR2: LNHDA and SQIVND (reference sequence). The CDR3 consists of 17 residues. CDR3 in amino acids: CASSIGSGTGVGDTQYF. Written as DNA, the CDR3 is TGTGCCAGTAGTATCGGGTCCGGGACAGGGGTAGGAGATACGCAGTATTTT.

The chain couples TRBV21-1 to TRBJ1-2. TRBV21-1 is flagged as a pseudogene. The CDR3 totals 12 residues. The CDR3 nucleotides are TGTGCCAGCAGCAATGACTTCTACGGCTACACCTTC. Its translation: CASSNDFYGYTF.

As regards this clone: This sample also contains other DNA sequences that code for the same CDR3. The gene calls are TRBV5-1 and TRBJ1-4; D perhaps matches TRBD1 (6 bases). The CDR3 covers 14 residues. Germline CDR1 is SGHRS and CDR2 is YFSETQ. V was clipped by 2 bases and J by 5 bases, with 10 bases between them. The CDR3 sequence is CASSLQGSNEKLFF. CDR3 coding DNA: TGCGCCAGCAGCTTACAGGGAAGCAATGAAAAACTGTTTTTT. Looking up the rest from reference TRBV5-1 and TRBJ1-4 gives the full variable domain: KAGVTQTPRYLIKTRGQQVTLSCSPISGHRSVSWYQQTPGQGLQFLFEYFSETQRNKGNFPGRFSGRQFSNSRSEMNVSTLELGDSALYLCASSLQGSNEKLFFGSGTQLSVL.

This rearrangement joins TRBV7-9 to TRBJ2-1; 8 bases agree with TRBD2. CDR3 size: 17 residues. Germline V gene sequence: CDR1 SEHNR, CDR2 FQNEAQ (reference sequence). Losses at the gene ends were 5 bases for V and 5 bases for J; bases not matched to a gene: 14. The CDR3 protein is CASSTTTGTSTNNEQFF. The CDR3 DNA follows: TGTGCCAGCAGCACAACCACCGGGACTAGTACAAACAATGAGCAGTTCTTC.

This chain uses TRBV28 with TRBJ1-5; tentatively, D is TRBD1 (6 bases). The CDR3 spans 13 residues. Trimming removed 10 bases from V and 11 bases from J, with 21 bases in between. Looked up from germline, CDR1 is MDHEN and CDR2 is SYDVKM. CDR3 sequence: CATGQLIGVAQHF. CDR3 bases: TGTGCCACCGGACAGTTGATTGGGGTAGCCCAGCATTTT.

V gene TRBV7-9 combines with J gene TRBJ2-7, with D possibly being TRBD2 (5 bases). Deletions cut 4 bases from V and 7 bases from J, with 14 bases between. The germline V gene encodes CDR1 SEHNR and CDR2 FQNEAQ (reference sequence). CDR3 length equals 13 residues. The DNA for the CDR3 is TGTGCCAGCAGCTCCGCGGGCCACGAGGAGCAGTACTTC. Protein sequence: CASSSAGHEEQYF.

This chain links TRBV28 with TRBJ2-7, with TRBD2 matching over 7 bases. Germline CDR1 reads MDHEN; CDR2 reads SYDVKM. V was pared by 4 bases and J by 2 bases, with 20 bases of the junction left unmatched. This CDR3 has 19 residues. The DNA for the CDR3 is TGTGCCAGCAGTTCCCCGGGGGGAGGACAACCTTCTGGGCCCTACGAGCAGTACTTC. It translates to CASSSPGGGQPSGPYEQYF.

The chain links TRBV28 to TRBJ1-5; D is unclear. Trimming shortened V by 6 bases and J by 5 bases, and 20 bases separated the two germline ends. The CDR3 has 16 amino acids. The germline V gene has CDR1 MDHEN and CDR2 SYDVKM. The CDR3 is CASSLMGQAGYQPQHF. DNA for the CDR3: TGTGCCAGCAGCCTCATGGGTCAGGCGGGGTATCAGCCCCAGCATTTT.

This clone turned up a few times. This chain connects TRBV30 to TRBJ1-3; the D is unclear. The CDR3 is 12 amino acids. V was shortened by 5 bases and J by 1 base, with 6 bases between the two germline ends. Germline CDR1 GTSNPN, CDR2 SVGIG (reference sequence). The CDR3 loop is CAWSASGNTIYF. CDR3 DNA: TGTGCCTGGTCCGCGTCTGGAAACACCATATATTTT.

This clone was observed a handful of times. This rearrangement joins TRBV25-1 to TRBJ1-2; D ambiguous. Trimming pared 0 bases from V and 4 bases from J, leaving 9 bases between. Germline values: CDR1 MGHDK, CDR2 SYGVNS. CDR3 length: 14 residues. Here the CDR3 DNA reads TGTGCCAGCAGTGAATATTCAAGGTCCTATGGCTACACCTTC. Translation: CASSEYSRSYGYTF.

The chain combines TRBV19 with TRBJ2-4; D tentatively fits TRBD1 or TRBD2 (5 bases each). CDR1 is LNHDA, CDR2 SQIVND, per germline (reference sequence). V was shortened by 6 bases and J by 5 bases, with 14 bases between the two germline ends. The CDR3 sequence is 14 residues long. CDR3 region: CASRIRDGENIQYF. The CDR3 DNA reads TGTGCCAGTAGGATCCGGGACGGAGAAAACATTCAGTACTTC. The whole variable domain, remainder taken from reference TRBV19 and TRBJ2-4, is DGGITQSPKYLFRKEGQNVTLSCEQNLNHDAMYWYRQDPGQGLRLIYYSQIVNDFQKGDIAEGYSVSREKKESFPLTVTSAQKNPTAFYLCASRIRDGENIQYFGAGTRLSVL.

This chain links TRBV7-9 with TRBJ2-3, with 11 bases lining up with TRBD2. The CDR3 has 15 residues. CDR1 SEHNR and CDR2 FQNEAQ come from the germline V gene (reference sequence). The ends lost 2 bases at V and 6 bases at J; junction bases unmatched: 4. Written as DNA, the CDR3 is TGTGCCAGCAGCTTAACTAGCGGGAGAATCGATACGCAGTATTTT. Translating it yields CASSLTSGRIDTQYF.

The chain is built from TRBV28 and TRBJ2-3, with TRBD1 matching 7 bases. Germline CDR1 and CDR2: MDHEN and SYDVKM. The J segment lost 2 bases and the V segment lost 5 bases, leaving 10 bases of the junction unmatched. This CDR3 contains 16 residues. CDR3 loop: CASSLTGQRPTDTQYF. The CDR3, as DNA: TGTGCCAGCAGTCTTACGGGACAGCGGCCCACAGATACGCAGTATTTT.

The chain combines TRBV6-5 with TRBJ2-1; 13 bases fit TRBD2. V gave up 5 bases and J gave up 6 bases; unmatched junction bases: 1. The CDR3 consists of 14 residues. From germline, CDR1 is MNHEY and CDR2 SVGAGI. In DNA form, the CDR3 reads TGTGCCAGCAGTAGGACTAGCGGGAGCAATGAGCAGTTCTTC. Residues: CASSRTSGSNEQFF.

The chain recombines TRBV14 with TRBJ1-2; the D is unclear. CDR3 size: 15 residues. Germline CDR1 is SGHDN and CDR2 is FVKESK. V gave up 0 bases and J gave up 6 bases, with 14 bases separating them. CDR3 nucleotide sequence: TGTGCCAGCAGCCAAGAAGGTTTCGGGAGACATGGCTACACCTTC. This encodes CASSQEGFGRHGYTF.

This chain connects TRBV5-4 to TRBJ2-1, with 7 bases identical to TRBD1. Germline V gene data show CDR1 as SGHNT and CDR2 as YYREEE (reference sequence). The CDR3 consists of 15 residues. Trimming took 7 bases from V and 0 from J; bases not matched to a gene: 7. In DNA, the CDR3 is TGTGCCAGCCGGGGACAGCTCAGCTCCTACAATGAGCAGTTCTTC. The encoded protein is CASRGQLSSYNEQFF.